The rows below give T cell receptor beta chains drawn from one sample of a study of identical twins. TCRdb re-called the 5' RACE reads through MiXCR, storing one row per CDR3 protein. The profile covers about 570,000 distinct CDR3 sequences, with around 9.6% appearing a single time and around 3.1% taken by the ten largest. These same records also appear under a second study, on yellow fever vaccine responses in identical twins.

What was sequenced was PBMCs. The source of these receptors is a woman under 30 in good health. Both conserved end residues are part of each CDR3. D genes are given only for firm matches. Some rows mark clone size as missing; the rest say once, few, many or name a class of expanded clone.

abundance: few; d_gene: .; j_gene: TRBJ2-2; v_gene: TRBV19; CDR3nt: TGTGCCAGTAGTCTAATGCGGGGATCCACCGGGGAGCTGTTTTTT; CDR3aa: CASSLMRGSTGELFF
abundance: .; d_gene: TRBD1; j_gene: TRBJ2-1; v_gene: TRBV13; CDR3nt: TGTGCCAGCAGCTCCCGGGACAGGGGCCTCCTTAGGAATGAGCAGTTCTTC; CDR3aa: CASSSRDRGLLRNEQFF
abundance: many; d_gene: TRBD2; j_gene: TRBJ2-1; v_gene: TRBV20-1; CDR3nt: TGCAGTGCTACGGGGGGGCCCCATGAGCAGTTCTTC; CDR3aa: CSATGGPHEQFF
abundance: few; d_gene: TRBD1; j_gene: TRBJ2-7; v_gene: TRBV5-6; CDR3nt: TGTGCCAGCAGCTGGGGGGGGGGAATGGGACAGGGGTCCTACGAGCAGTACTTC; CDR3aa: CASSWGGGMGQGSYEQYF
abundance: few; d_gene: .; j_gene: TRBJ2-7; v_gene: TRBV10-2; CDR3nt: TGCGCCAGCGAGGACCCAAATGGCCACGAGCAGTACTTC; CDR3aa: CASEDPNGHEQYF
abundance: .; d_gene: .; j_gene: TRBJ2-3; v_gene: TRBV6-1; CDR3nt: TGTGCCACTAAAGGGCCTAGCACAGATACGCAGTATTTT; CDR3aa: CATKGPSTDTQYF
abundance: .; d_gene: .; j_gene: TRBJ1-4; v_gene: TRBV6-1; CDR3nt: TGTGCCAGCAGTGAAGCGAGGACAGCCCTAAATGAAAAACTGTTTTTT; CDR3aa: CASSEARTALNEKLFF
abundance: .; d_gene: TRBD2; j_gene: TRBJ2-3; v_gene: TRBV20-1; CDR3nt: TGCAGTGCTGGGGGACTAGCGGGAGGCCTCAGCGCGCAGTATTTT; CDR3aa: CSAGGLAGGLSAQYF
abundance: .; d_gene: .; j_gene: TRBJ2-2; v_gene: TRBV14; CDR3nt: TGTGCCAGCAGTCAACCGGGGGCCGGGGAGCTGTTTTTT; CDR3aa: CASSQPGAGELFF
abundance: .; d_gene: TRBD2; j_gene: TRBJ2-1; v_gene: TRBV7-9; CDR3nt: TGTGCCAGCAGCCCTGTTCGGGGGGGCTCCTACAATGAGCAGTTCTTC; CDR3aa: CASSPVRGGSYNEQFF
abundance: many; d_gene: TRBD1; j_gene: TRBJ2-7; v_gene: TRBV5-6; CDR3nt: TGTGCCAGCAGACGCCCGGGACAGGGCTACGAGCAGTACTTC; CDR3aa: CASRRPGQGYEQYF
abundance: many; d_gene: TRBD2; j_gene: TRBJ2-1; v_gene: TRBV3-1; CDR3nt: TGTGCCAGCAGCCAAGCCGTACTAGCGGGGGCTAGAACCAATGAGCAGTTCTTC; CDR3aa: CASSQAVLAGARTNEQFF
abundance: .; d_gene: TRBD1; j_gene: TRBJ2-3; v_gene: TRBV28; CDR3nt: TGTGCCAGCAGTTCACCGGGACAGGGATCAGATACGCAGTATTTT; CDR3aa: CASSSPGQGSDTQYF
abundance: many; d_gene: .; j_gene: TRBJ2-7; v_gene: TRBV12-3/TRBV12-4; CDR3nt: TGTGCCAGCAGTGGACACTACGAGCAGTACTTC; CDR3aa: CASSGHYEQYF
abundance: few; d_gene: .; j_gene: TRBJ2-1; v_gene: TRBV4-1; CDR3nt: TGCGCCAGCAGCCAAGAAGTCAGGGGCAATGAGCAGTTCTTC; CDR3aa: CASSQEVRGNEQFF
abundance: many; d_gene: TRBD2; j_gene: TRBJ2-1; v_gene: TRBV27; CDR3nt: TGTGCCAGCAGTTTCGGCCTAGCGGGAGCCTACTCCTACAATGAGCAGTTCTTC; CDR3aa: CASSFGLAGAYSYNEQFF
abundance: many; d_gene: .; j_gene: TRBJ2-7; v_gene: TRBV4-3; CDR3nt: TGCGCCAGCAGCCAAGACGACCACGAGCAGTACTTC; CDR3aa: CASSQDDHEQYF
abundance: .; d_gene: .; j_gene: TRBJ2-1; v_gene: TRBV29-1; CDR3nt: TGCAGCGTGCTTCCGACGGGGTCTTACAATGAGCAGTTCTTC; CDR3aa: CSVLPTGSYNEQFF
abundance: .; d_gene: TRBD1; j_gene: TRBJ2-7; v_gene: TRBV7-8; CDR3nt: TGTGCCAGCAGCTCGAGCAGAGGGGACAGGTACGAGCAGTACTTC; CDR3aa: CASSSSRGDRYEQYF
abundance: few; d_gene: TRBD2; j_gene: TRBJ2-7; v_gene: TRBV4-3; CDR3nt: TGCGCCAGCAGCCAAGATTTGGCTAGCGGTTACGAGCAGTACTTC; CDR3aa: CASSQDLASGYEQYF
abundance: many; d_gene: .; j_gene: TRBJ2-3; v_gene: TRBV4-3; CDR3nt: TGCGCCAGCAGCCAAGAGGAGTACTCCACAGATACGCAGTATTTT; CDR3aa: CASSQEEYSTDTQYF
abundance: few; d_gene: TRBD1; j_gene: TRBJ2-7; v_gene: TRBV10-2; CDR3nt: TGCGCCAGCACCCCCTTGACAGGGGCCAACTCCTACGAGCAGTACTTC; CDR3aa: CASTPLTGANSYEQYF
abundance: few; d_gene: TRBD1; j_gene: TRBJ1-6; v_gene: TRBV5-1; CDR3nt: TGCGCCAGCAGCTGGGGACAGAATAATTCACCCCTCCACTTT; CDR3aa: CASSWGQNNSPLHF
abundance: many; d_gene: .; j_gene: TRBJ2-7; v_gene: TRBV5-4; CDR3nt: TGTGCCAGCACCATTGGTTTGAGGAACGAGCAGTACTTC; CDR3aa: CASTIGLRNEQYF
abundance: many; d_gene: .; j_gene: TRBJ2-7; v_gene: TRBV20-1; CDR3nt: TGCAGTGCCCCCACTTCTTTCGGGCAGTACTTC; CDR3aa: CSAPTSFGQYF
abundance: few; d_gene: .; j_gene: TRBJ2-7; v_gene: TRBV27; CDR3nt: TGTGCCAGCAGTTTCCAAGCGAGGCAGGGGTACATCTACGAGCAGTACTTC; CDR3aa: CASSFQARQGYIYEQYF
abundance: few; d_gene: .; j_gene: TRBJ1-1; v_gene: TRBV12-3/TRBV12-4; CDR3nt: TGTGCCAGCAGTTGGGGGGGGCTTGACACTGAAGCTTTCTTT; CDR3aa: CASSWGGLDTEAFF